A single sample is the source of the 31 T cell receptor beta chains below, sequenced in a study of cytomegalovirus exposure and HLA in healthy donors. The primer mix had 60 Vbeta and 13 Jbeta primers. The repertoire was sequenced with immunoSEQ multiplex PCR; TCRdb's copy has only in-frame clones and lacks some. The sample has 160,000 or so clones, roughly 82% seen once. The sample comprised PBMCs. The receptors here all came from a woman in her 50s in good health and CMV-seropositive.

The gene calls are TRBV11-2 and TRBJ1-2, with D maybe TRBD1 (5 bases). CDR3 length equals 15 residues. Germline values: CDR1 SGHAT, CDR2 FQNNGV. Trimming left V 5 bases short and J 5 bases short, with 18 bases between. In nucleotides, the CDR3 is TGTGCCAGCAGCCATATACAGGCCCAGAAGTATGGCTACACCTTC. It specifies CASSHIQAQKYGYTF.

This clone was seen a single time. CDR3: CASSVTETPLNTIYF. Here the CDR3 DNA reads TGTGCCAGCAGCGTAACAGAAACGCCCCTGAACACCATATATTTT. The chain carries TRBV9 and TRBJ1-3; D ambiguous. The CDR3 loop spans 15 amino acids. The V and J ends lost 1 base and 7 bases respectively, with 15 bases between them. Germline CDR1 reads SGDLS; CDR2 reads YYNGEE.

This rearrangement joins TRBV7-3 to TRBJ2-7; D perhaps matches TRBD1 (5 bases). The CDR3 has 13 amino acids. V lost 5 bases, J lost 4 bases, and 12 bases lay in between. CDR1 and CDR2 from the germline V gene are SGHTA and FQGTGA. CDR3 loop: CASSLSRDYEQYF. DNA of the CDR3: TGTGCCAGCAGCCTAAGCAGGGATTACGAGCAGTACTTC.

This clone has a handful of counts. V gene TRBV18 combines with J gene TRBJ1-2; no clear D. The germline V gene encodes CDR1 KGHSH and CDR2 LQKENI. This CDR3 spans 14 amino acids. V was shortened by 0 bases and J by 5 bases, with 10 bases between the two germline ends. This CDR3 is CASSPPNGEYGYTF. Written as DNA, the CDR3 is TGTGCCAGCTCACCACCGAACGGTGAATATGGCTACACCTTC.

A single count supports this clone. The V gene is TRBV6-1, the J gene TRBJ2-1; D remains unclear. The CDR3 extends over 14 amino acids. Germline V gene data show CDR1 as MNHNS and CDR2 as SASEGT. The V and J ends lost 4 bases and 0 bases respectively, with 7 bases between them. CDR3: CASSARSSYNEQFF. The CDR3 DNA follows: TGTGCCAGCAGTGCGCGGAGCTCCTACAATGAGCAGTTCTTC.

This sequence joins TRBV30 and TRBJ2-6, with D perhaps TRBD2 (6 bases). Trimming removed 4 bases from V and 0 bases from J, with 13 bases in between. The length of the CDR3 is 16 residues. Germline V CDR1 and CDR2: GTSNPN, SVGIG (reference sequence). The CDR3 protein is CAWTPGLRSGANVLTF. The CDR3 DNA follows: TGTGCCTGGACGCCGGGACTTCGCTCTGGGGCCAACGTCCTGACTTTC.

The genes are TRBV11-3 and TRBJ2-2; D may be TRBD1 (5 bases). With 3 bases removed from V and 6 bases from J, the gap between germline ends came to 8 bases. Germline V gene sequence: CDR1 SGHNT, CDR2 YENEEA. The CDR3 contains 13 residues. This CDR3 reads CASSFREAGELFF. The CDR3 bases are TGTGCCAGCAGCTTCAGGGAAGCCGGGGAGCTGTTTTTT.

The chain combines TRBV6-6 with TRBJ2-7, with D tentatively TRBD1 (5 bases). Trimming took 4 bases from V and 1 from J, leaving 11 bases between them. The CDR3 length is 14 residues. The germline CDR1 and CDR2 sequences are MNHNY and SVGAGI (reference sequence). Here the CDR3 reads CASSSPDKSYEQYF. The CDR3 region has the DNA TGTGCCAGCAGTTCTCCGGACAAATCCTACGAGCAGTACTTC.

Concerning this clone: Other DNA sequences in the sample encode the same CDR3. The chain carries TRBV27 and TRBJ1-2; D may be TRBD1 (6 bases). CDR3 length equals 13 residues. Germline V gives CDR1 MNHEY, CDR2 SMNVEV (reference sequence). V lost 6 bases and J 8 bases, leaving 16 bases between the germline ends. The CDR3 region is CASSLGGAGGYTF. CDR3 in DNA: TGTGCCAGCAGCCTTGGGGGGGCGGGAGGCTACACCTTC.

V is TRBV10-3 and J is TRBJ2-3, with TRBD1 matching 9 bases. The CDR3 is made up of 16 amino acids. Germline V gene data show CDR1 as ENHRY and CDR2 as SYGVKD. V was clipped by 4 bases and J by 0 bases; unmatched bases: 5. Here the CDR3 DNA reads TGTGCCATCAGTGGTAAGGGGACAGGGAGCACAGATACGCAGTATTTT. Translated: CAISGKGTGSTDTQYF.

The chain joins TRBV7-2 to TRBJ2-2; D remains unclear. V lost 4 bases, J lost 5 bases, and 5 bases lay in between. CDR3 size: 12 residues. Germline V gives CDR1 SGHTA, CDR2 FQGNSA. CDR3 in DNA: TGTGCCAGCAGCTCCTTAACCGGGGAGCTGTTTTTT. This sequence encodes CASSSLTGELFF. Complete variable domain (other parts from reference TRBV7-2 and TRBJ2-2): GAGVSQSPSNKVTEKGKDVELRCDPISGHTALYWYRQSLGQGLEFLIYFQGNSAPDKSGLPSDRFSAERTGGSVSTLTIQRTQQEDSAVYLCASSSLTGELFFGEGSRLTVL.

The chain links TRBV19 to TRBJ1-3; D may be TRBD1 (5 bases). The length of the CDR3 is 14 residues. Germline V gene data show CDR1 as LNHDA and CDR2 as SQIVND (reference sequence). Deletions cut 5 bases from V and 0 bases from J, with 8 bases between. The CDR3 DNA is TGTGCCAGTAGTCAGGGAAGCTCTGGAAACACCATATATTTT. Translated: CASSQGSSGNTIYF.

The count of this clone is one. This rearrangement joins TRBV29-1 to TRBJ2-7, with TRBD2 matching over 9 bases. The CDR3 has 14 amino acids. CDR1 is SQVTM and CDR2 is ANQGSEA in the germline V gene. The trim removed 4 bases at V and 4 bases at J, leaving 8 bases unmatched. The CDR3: CSVGGGSGGYEQYF. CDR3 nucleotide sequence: TGCAGCGTTGGAGGGGGTAGCGGGGGTTACGAGCAGTACTTC.

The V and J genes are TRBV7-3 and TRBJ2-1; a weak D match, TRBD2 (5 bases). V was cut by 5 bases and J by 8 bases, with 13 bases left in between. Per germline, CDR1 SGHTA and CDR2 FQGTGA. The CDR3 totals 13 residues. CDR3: CASSPTGLHEQFF. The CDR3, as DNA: TGTGCCAGCAGCCCTACCGGACTCCATGAGCAGTTCTTC.

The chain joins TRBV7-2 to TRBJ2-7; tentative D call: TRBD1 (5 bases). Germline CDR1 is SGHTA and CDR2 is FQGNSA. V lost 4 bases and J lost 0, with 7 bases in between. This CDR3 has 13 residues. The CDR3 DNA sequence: TGTGCCAGCAGCTCTGGGGCCTCCTACGAGCAGTACTTC. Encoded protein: CASSSGASYEQYF.

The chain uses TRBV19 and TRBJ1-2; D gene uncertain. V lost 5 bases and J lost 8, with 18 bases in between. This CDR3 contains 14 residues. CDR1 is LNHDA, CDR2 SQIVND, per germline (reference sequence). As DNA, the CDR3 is TGTGCCAGTAGTTTTCCATCCGGAGGAGGGGGCTACACCTTC. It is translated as CASSFPSGGGGYTF.

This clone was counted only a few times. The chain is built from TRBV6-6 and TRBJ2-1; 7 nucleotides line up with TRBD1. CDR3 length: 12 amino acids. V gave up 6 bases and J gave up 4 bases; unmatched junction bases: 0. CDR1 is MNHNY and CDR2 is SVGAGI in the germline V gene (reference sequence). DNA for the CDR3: TGTGCCAGCAGGGGACAGTACAATGAGCAGTTCTTC. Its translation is CASRGQYNEQFF.

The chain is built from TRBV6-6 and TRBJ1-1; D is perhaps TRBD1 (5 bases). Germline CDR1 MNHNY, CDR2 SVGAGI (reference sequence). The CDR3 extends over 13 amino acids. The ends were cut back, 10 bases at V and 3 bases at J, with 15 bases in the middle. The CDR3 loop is CATSKLRDTEAFF. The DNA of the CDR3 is TGTGCCACCTCCAAGCTCAGGGACACTGAAGCTTTCTTT.

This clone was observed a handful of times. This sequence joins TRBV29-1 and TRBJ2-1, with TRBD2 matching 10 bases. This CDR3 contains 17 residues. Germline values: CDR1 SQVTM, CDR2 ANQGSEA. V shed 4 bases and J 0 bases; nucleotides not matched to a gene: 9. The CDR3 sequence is CSVGRIASGSSYNEQFF. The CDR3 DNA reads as TGCAGCGTTGGGAGGATTGCTAGCGGGAGCTCCTACAATGAGCAGTTCTTC.

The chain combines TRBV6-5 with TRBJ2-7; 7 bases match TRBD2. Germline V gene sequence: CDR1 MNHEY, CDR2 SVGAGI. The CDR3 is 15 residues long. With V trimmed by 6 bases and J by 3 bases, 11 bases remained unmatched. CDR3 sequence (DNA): TGTGCCAGCAGGTCCACTAGCGCCGGAGGCTACGAGCAGTACTTC. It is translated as CASRSTSAGGYEQYF.

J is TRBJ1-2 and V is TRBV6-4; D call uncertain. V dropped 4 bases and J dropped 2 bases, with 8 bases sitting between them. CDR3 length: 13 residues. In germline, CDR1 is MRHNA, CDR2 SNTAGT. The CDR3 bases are TGTGCCAGCAGTGCCGGCGGAAACTATGGCTACACCTTC. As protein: CASSAGGNYGYTF.

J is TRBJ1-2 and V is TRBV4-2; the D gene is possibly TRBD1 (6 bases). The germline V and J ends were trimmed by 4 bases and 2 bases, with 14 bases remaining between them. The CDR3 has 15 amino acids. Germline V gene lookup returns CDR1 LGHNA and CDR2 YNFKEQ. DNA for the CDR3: TGTGCCAGCAGCCGGACACTACAGGGAAACTATGGCTACACCTTC. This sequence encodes CASSRTLQGNYGYTF.

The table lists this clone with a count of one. The CDR3: CASSSPGLAGGIYEQYF. DNA for the CDR3: TGTGCCAGCAGTTCCCCTGGACTAGCGGGGGGTATCTACGAGCAGTACTTC. The chain is built from TRBV27 and TRBJ2-7; 14 bases are shared with TRBD2. Germline trimming cut 4 bases from V and 3 bases from J; bases unmatched to any gene: 8. The CDR3 is made up of 17 amino acids. From germline, CDR1 is MNHEY and CDR2 SMNVEV (reference sequence).

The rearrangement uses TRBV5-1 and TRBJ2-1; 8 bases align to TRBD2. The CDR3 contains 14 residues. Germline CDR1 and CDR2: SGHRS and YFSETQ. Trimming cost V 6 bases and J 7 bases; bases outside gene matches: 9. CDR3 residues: CASTIAGRGNEQFF. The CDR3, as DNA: TGCGCCAGCACTATAGCGGGACGAGGTAATGAGCAGTTCTTC.

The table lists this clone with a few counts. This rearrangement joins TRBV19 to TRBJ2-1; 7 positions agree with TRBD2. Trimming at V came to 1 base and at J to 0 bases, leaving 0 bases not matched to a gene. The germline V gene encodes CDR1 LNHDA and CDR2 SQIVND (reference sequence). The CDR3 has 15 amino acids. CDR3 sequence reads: CASSIAGGSYNEQFF. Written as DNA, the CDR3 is TGTGCCAGTAGTATAGCGGGGGGCTCCTACAATGAGCAGTTCTTC.

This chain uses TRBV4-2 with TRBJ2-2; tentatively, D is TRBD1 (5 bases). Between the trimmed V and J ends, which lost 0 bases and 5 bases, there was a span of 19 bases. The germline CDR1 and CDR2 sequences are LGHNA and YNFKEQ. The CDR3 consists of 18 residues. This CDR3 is CASSQDPRTPLRTGELFF. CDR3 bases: TGTGCCAGCAGCCAAGATCCTCGGACACCGCTAAGAACCGGGGAGCTGTTTTTT.

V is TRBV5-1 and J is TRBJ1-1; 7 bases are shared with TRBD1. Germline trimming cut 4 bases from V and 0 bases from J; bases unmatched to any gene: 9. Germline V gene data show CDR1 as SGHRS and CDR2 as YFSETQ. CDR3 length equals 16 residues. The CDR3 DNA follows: TGCGCCAGCAGCGTGACAGGGCTGGGTATGAACACTGAAGCTTTCTTT. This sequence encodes CASSVTGLGMNTEAFF.

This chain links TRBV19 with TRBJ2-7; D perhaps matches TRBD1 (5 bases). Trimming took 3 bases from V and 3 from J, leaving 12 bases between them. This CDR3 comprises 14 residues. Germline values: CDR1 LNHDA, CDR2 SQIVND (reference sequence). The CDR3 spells CASSIRGQFYEQYF. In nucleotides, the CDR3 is TGTGCCAGTAGTATTAGGGGCCAGTTCTACGAGCAGTACTTC. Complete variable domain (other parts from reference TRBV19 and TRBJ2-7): DGGITQSPKYLFRKEGQNVTLSCEQNLNHDAMYWYRQDPGQGLRLIYYSQIVNDFQKGDIAEGYSVSREKKESFPLTVTSAQKNPTAFYLCASSIRGQFYEQYFGPGTRLTVT.

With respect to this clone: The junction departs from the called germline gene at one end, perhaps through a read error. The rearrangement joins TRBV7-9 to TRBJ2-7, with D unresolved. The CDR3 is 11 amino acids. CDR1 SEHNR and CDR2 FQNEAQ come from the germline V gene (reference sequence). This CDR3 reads CSSSLNYEQYF. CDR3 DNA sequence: TGTTCCAGCAGCCTTAACTACGAGCAGTACTTC.

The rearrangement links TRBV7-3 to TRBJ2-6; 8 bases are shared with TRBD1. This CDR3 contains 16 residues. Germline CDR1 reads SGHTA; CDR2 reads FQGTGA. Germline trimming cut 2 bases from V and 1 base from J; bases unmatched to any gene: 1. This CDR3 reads CASSLWTGSGANVLTF. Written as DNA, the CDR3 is TGTGCCAGCAGCTTATGGACAGGGTCTGGGGCCAACGTCCTGACTTTC.

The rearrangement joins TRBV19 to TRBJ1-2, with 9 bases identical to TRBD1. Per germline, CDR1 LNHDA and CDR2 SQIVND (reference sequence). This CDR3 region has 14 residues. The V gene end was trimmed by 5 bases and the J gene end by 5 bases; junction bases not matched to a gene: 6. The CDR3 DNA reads TGTGCCAGTAGTCCCGGGACAGGGTCGTATGGCTACACCTTC. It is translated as CASSPGTGSYGYTF.